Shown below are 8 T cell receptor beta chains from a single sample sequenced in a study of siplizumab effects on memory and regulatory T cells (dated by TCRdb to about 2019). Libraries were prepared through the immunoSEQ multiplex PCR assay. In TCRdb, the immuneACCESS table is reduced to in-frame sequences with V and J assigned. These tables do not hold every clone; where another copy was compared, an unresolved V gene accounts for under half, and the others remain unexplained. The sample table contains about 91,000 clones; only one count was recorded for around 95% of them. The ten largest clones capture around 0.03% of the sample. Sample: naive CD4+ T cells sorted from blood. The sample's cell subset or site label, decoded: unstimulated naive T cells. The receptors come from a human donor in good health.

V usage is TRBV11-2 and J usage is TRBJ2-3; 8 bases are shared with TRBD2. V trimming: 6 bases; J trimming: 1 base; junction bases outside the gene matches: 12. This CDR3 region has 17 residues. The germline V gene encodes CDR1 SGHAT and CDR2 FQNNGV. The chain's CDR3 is CASSLGLSGGGTDTQYF. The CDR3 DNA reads TGTGCCAGCAGTTTGGGACTAAGCGGGGGTGGCACAGATACGCAGTATTTT. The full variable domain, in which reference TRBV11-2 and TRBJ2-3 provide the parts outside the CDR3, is EAGVAQSPRYKIIEKRQSVAFWCNPISGHATLYWYQQILGQGPKLLIQFQNNGVVDDSQLPKDRFSAERLKGVDSTLKIQPAKLEDSAVYLCASSLGLSGGGTDTQYFGPGTRLTVL.

The CDR3 DNA is TGTGCCAGCAGCTTAGTCCGGGAAGAGACCCAGTACTTC. The encoded protein is CASSLVREETQYF. This chain uses TRBV7-2 with TRBJ2-5, with D unclear. The CDR3 totals 13 residues. The germline V gene has CDR1 SGHTA and CDR2 FQGNSA. V was clipped by 1 base and J by 3 bases, with 6 bases between them.

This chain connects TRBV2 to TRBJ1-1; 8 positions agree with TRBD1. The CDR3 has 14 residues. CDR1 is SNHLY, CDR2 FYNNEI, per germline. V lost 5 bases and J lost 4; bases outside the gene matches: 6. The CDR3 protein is CASSSQGGGTEAFF. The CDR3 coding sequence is TGTGCCAGCAGTTCACAGGGGGGGGGCACTGAAGCTTTCTTT.

As DNA, the CDR3 is TGTGCCAGCTCACCAGGGTCAGAGGGCACTGAAGCTTTCTTT. Translating gives CASSPGSEGTEAFF. The V call is TRBV18, the J call TRBJ1-1, with unresolved D. The length of the CDR3 is 14 residues. The germline gives CDR1 KGHSH, CDR2 LQKENI. Between the trimmed V and J ends, which lost 2 bases and 4 bases, there was a span of 11 bases.

The chain's CDR3 is CASSLTDTEAFF. Here the CDR3 DNA reads TGTGCCAGCAGCTTAACCGACACTGAAGCTTTCTTT. The chain joins TRBV7-9 to TRBJ1-1; D call uncertain. The ends were cut back, 2 bases at V and 3 bases at J, with 4 bases in the middle. This CDR3 comprises 12 residues. Looked up from germline, CDR1 is SEHNR and CDR2 is FQNEAQ (reference sequence).

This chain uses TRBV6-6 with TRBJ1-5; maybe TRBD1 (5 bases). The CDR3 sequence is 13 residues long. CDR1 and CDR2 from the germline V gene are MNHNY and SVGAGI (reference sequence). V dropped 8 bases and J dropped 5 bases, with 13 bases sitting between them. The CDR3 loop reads CASQPTVYQPQHF. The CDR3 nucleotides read TGTGCCAGCCAACCGACAGTTTATCAGCCCCAGCATTTT.

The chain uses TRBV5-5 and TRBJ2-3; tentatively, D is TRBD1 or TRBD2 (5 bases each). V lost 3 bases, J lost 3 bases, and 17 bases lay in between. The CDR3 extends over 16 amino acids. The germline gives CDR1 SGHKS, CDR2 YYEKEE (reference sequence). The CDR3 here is CASSWTGTDLTDTQYF. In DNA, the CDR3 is TGTGCCAGCAGCTGGACCGGGACGGACCTTACAGATACGCAGTATTTT.

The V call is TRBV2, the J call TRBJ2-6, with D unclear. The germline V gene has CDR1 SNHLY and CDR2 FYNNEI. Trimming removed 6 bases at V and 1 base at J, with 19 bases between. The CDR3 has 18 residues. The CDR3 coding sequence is TGTGCCAGCAGGGACCGCCGAATGGGAAGTTCTGGGGCCAACGTCCTGACTTTC. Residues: CASRDRRMGSSGANVLTF.